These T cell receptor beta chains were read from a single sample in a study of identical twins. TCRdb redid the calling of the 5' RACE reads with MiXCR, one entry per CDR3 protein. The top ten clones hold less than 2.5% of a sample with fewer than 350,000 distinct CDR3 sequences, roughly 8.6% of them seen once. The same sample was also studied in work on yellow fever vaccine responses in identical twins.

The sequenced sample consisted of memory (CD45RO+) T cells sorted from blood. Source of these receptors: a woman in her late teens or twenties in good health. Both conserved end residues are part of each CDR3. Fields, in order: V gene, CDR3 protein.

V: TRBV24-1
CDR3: CATRGTSGRVGNEQFF

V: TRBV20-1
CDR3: CSAAGLAGGEPFF

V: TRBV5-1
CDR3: CASSLNAAGMNTGELFF

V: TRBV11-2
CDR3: CASSLMTSSYEQYF

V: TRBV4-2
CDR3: CASSQAGGGPETQYF

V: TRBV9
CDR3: CASSVDRVGETQYF

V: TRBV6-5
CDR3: CASSYSGQGARTQYF

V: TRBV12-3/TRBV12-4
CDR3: CASKQPGLAGGNEQFF

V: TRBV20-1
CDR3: CSAIQETQYF

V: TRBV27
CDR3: CASASNGAGANVLTF

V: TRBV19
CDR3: CASSIAGLAAHEQYF

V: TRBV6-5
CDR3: CASSSALAGGRRNEQFF

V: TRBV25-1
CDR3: CARSSSTGTANYGYTF

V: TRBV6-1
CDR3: CASSTLGRNNYGYTF

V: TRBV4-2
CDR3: CASSQEQGSYEQYF

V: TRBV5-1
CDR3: CASSFRGRVADTQYF

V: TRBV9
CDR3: CASSGASGSIDTGELFF

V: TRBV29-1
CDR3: CSVGPREKHEQFF

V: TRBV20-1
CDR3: CSARALDGYNEQFF

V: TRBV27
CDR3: CASSPASGSGMNTDTQYF

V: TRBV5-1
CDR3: CASSLGTGGYEQFF

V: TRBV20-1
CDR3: CSANRGSGNTEAFF

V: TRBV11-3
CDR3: CASSLSHTEAFF

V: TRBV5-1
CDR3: CASSFELNEKLFF

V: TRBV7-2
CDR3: CASSFLRANNQPQHF

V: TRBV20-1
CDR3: CSASEQGARYTEAFF